Below, 8 T cell receptor beta chains from the same sample are listed, as sequenced in a study of T cells in narcolepsy. The assay was immunoSEQ multiplex PCR, and TCRdb's table has in-frame clones only and misses some. Of some 29,000 clones listed, approximately 87% were seen once; the top ten hold more than 0.75%. Sequences were obtained from memory (CD45RA-) CD4+ T cells from blood. Receptors originate from a human donor in good health.

The V and J genes are TRBV6-1 and TRBJ1-6; 7 bases fit TRBD1. This CDR3 has 15 amino acids. Germline CDR1 and CDR2: MNHNS and SASEGT. Trimming removed 6 bases from V and 6 bases from J; junction bases left unmatched: 8. The chain's CDR3 is CASRYQTGTNSPLHF. The CDR3 DNA reads TGTGCCAGCAGGTACCAGACAGGGACTAATTCACCCCTCCACTTT.

The rearrangement joins TRBV6-6 to TRBJ1-6; perhaps TRBD1 as D (5 bases). Trimming stripped 10 bases from V and 8 bases from J, with 21 bases between. The germline CDR1 and CDR2 sequences are MNHNY and SVGAGI (reference sequence). The CDR3 loop spans 15 amino acids. The CDR3 region has the DNA TGTGCCACCGGGGGAGTTCGGGGTTCCCATTCACCCCTCCACTTT. This sequence encodes CATGGVRGSHSPLHF.

The chain couples TRBV6-1 to TRBJ2-1; D remains ambiguous. Germline V gene lookup returns CDR1 MNHNS and CDR2 SASEGT. The CDR3 sequence is 14 residues long. Trimming took off 4 bases at V and 7 bases at J, with 14 bases between the two ends. The CDR3 reads CASSGQFLGNEQFF. The CDR3 nucleotides read TGTGCCAGCAGTGGCCAATTTCTAGGGAATGAGCAGTTCTTC.

The J gene is TRBJ2-1, the V gene TRBV5-5; the D gene could be TRBD1 or TRBD2 (5 bases each). Trimming pared 4 bases from V and 7 bases from J, leaving 18 bases between. The CDR3 is 15 residues long. Germline CDR1 is SGHKS and CDR2 is YYEKEE (reference sequence). CDR3 loop: CASSRDPRVGNEQFF. CDR3 bases: TGTGCCAGCAGCAGGGACCCCCGAGTTGGGAATGAGCAGTTCTTC.

This clone was observed a few times. In DNA form, the CDR3 reads TGCGCCAGCAGCTCTTCGGCCGACGTGAGCGGGGAGCTGTTTTTT. Its protein is CASSSSADVSGELFF. The genes are TRBV5-1 and TRBJ2-2; D unresolved. The CDR3 has 15 amino acids. The V and J ends lost 3 bases and 7 bases respectively, with 16 bases between them. The germline CDR1 and CDR2 sequences are SGHRS and YFSETQ.

In the case of this clone: Distinct nucleotide sequences in the sample also encode this CDR3. V gene TRBV29-1 combines with J gene TRBJ1-1, with 7 bases fitting TRBD1. The ends lost 6 bases at V and 6 bases at J; junction bases unmatched: 7. Germline CDR1 reads SQVTM; CDR2 reads ANQGSEA. The CDR3 totals 12 residues. The CDR3 is CSVSDRVAEAFF. DNA for the CDR3: TGCAGCGTCTCAGACAGGGTTGCTGAAGCTTTCTTT.

The rearrangement links TRBV7-8 to TRBJ2-2, with 11 positions matching TRBD2. Looked up from germline, CDR1 is SGHVS and CDR2 is FQNEAQ. The CDR3 length is 16 residues. Trimming removed 0 bases from V and 7 bases from J; junction bases left unmatched: 4. The CDR3: CASSLASGRAVGELFF. The CDR3 region has the DNA TGTGCCAGCAGCTTAGCTAGCGGGAGGGCCGTCGGGGAGCTGTTTTTT.

The gene calls are TRBV6-1 and TRBJ1-1; D gene uncertain. Germline V gene lookup returns CDR1 MNHNS and CDR2 SASEGT. The V end was cut by 5 bases, the J end by 11 bases, with 18 bases between. There are 13 residues in the CDR3. The CDR3 nucleotides are TGTGCCAGCAGTTCCTACGGGAAAAACCGGGCTTTCTTT. Translating it yields CASSSYGKNRAFF.